This TCR beta chain was observed in a study of blood T cell repertoires in COVID-19. Trimming took 4 bases from V and 0 from J, leaving 10 bases between them. Germline V gene sequence: CDR1 SGHDN, CDR2 FVKESK. The CDR3 spans 15 residues. Using immunoSEQ multiplex PCR, the repertoire was profiled, and TCRdb retains in-frame clones only, with some absent. The top ten clones hold around 0.77% of a sample with roughly 120,000 clones, over 70% of them seen once. In its sample, this clone was seen once. Sequencing was carried out using peripheral blood. The sequence derives from a woman between 65 and 79 years old with acute or convalescent COVID-19. The chain uses TRBV14 and TRBJ2-1; a possible D gene is TRBD2 (5 bases). Here the CDR3 reads CASSRGYSSYNEQFF. CDR3 DNA sequence: TGTGCCAGCAGCCGAGGGTACAGCTCCTACAATGAGCAGTTCTTC. Complete variable domain (other parts from reference TRBV14 and TRBJ2-1): EAGVTQFPSHSVIEKGQTVTLRCDPISGHDNLYWYRRVMGKEIKFLLHFVKESKQDESGMPNNRFLAERTGGTYSTLKVQPAELEDSGVYFCASSRGYSSYNEQFFGPGTRLTVL.